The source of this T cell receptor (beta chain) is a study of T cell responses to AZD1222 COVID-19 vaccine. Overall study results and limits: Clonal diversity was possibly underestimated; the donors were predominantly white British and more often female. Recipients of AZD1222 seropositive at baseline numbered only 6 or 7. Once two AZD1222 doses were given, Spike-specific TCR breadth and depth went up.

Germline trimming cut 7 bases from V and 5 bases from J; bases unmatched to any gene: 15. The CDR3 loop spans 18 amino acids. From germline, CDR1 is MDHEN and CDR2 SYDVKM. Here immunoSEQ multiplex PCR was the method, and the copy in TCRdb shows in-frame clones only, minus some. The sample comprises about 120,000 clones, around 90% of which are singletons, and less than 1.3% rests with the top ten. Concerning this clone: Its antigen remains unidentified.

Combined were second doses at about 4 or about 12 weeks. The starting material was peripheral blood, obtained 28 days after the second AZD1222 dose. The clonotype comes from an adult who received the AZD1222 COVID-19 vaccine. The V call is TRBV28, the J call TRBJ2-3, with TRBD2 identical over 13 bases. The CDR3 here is CASTQGTSGVGRIDTQYF. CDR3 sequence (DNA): TGTGCCAGCACCCAGGGGACTAGCGGGGTCGGGCGGATAGATACGCAGTATTTT.